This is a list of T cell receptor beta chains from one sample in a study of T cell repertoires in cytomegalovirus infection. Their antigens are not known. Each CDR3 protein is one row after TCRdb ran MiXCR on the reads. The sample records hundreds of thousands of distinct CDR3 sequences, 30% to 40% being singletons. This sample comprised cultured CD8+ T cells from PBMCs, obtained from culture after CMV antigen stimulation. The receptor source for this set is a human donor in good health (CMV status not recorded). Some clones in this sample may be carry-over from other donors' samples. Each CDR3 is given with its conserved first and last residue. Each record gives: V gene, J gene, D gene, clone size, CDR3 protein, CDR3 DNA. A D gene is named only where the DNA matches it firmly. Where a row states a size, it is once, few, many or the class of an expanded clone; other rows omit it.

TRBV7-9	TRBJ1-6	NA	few	CASSPLDSSGSPLHF	TGTGCCAGCAGCCCCCTAGACAGTTCGGGTTCACCCCTCCACTTT
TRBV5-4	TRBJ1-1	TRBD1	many	CVPGQMNTEAFF	TGTGTTCCGGGACAGATGAACACTGAAGCTTTCTTT
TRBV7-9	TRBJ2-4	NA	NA	CASSVEGTRPQNIQYF	TGTGCCAGCAGCGTAGAGGGCACAAGGCCCCAAAACATTCAGTACTTC
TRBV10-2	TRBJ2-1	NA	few	CASSESGPYNEQFF	TGCGCCAGCAGTGAGTCGGGACCGTACAATGAGCAGTTCTTC
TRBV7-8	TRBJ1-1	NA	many	CASSDRDFLMNTEAFF	TGTGCCAGCAGCGACCGGGACTTCCTCATGAACACTGAAGCTTTCTTT
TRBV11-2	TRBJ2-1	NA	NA	CASSLDPLTDLGDEQFF	TGTGCCAGCAGCTTAGACCCTTTAACGGACTTGGGGGATGAGCAGTTCTTC
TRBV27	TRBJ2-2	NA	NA	CASSLDWTWTGELFF	TGTGCCAGCAGTTTAGACTGGACGTGGACCGGGGAGCTGTTTTTT
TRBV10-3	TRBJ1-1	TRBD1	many	CAISESLMGQGVTEAFF	TGTGCCATCAGTGAGTCGCTTATGGGACAGGGTGTCACTGAAGCTTTCTTT
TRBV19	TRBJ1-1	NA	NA	CASSRPRYTEAFF	TGTGCCAGTAGTCGTCCCAGGTACACTGAAGCTTTCTTT
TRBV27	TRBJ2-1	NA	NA	CASELGAPSSYNEQFF	TGTGCCAGCGAGTTGGGCGCACCTAGCTCTTACAATGAGCAGTTCTTC
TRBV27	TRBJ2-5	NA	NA	CASSLHGQAGEETQYF	TGTGCCAGCAGTTTACACGGACAGGCGGGGGAAGAGACCCAGTACTTC
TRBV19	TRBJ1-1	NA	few	CASTILGSNTEAFF	TGTGCCAGTACCATCTTGGGTTCGAACACTGAAGCTTTCTTT
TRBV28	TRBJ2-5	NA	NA	CASSFVARDQETQYF	TGTGCCAGCAGTTTCGTGGCGAGGGACCAAGAGACCCAGTACTTC
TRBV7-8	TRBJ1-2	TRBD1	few	CASSPTPGQGEDGYTF	TGTGCCAGCAGCCCCACTCCGGGACAGGGGGAAGATGGCTACACCTTC
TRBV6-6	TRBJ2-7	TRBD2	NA	CASSYSSGAHYEQYF	TGTGCCAGCAGTTACTCGAGCGGGGCCCACTACGAGCAGTACTTC
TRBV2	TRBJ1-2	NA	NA	CASRWGGTANYGYTF	TGTGCCAGCAGATGGGGGGGGACGGCTAACTATGGCTACACCTTC
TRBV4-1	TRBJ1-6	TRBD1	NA	CASSQLTGANSPLHF	TGCGCCAGCAGCCAACTGACAGGGGCCAATTCACCCCTCCACTTT
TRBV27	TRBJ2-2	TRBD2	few	CASSRSGGAAGELFF	TGTGCCAGCAGCCGTAGCGGGGGGGCCGCCGGGGAGCTGTTTTTT
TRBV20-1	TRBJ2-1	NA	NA	CSARAGTLSNEQFF	TGCAGTGCTAGAGCCGGGACACTCAGTAATGAGCAGTTCTTC
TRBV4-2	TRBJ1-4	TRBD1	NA	CASSQERTGEGEKLFF	TGTGCCAGCAGCCAAGAGAGGACAGGGGAGGGGGAAAAACTGTTTTTT
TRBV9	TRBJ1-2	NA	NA	CASSEGLFYGYTF	TGTGCCAGCAGTGAGGGACTGTTCTATGGCTACACCTTC
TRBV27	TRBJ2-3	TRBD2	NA	CATSGVFSGGPWGDTQYF	TGTGCCACGTCTGGGGTGTTTAGCGGGGGGCCCTGGGGAGATACGCAGTATTTT
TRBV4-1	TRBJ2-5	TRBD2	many	CASSQPTSGEQETQYF	TGCGCCAGCAGCCAGCCGACTAGCGGGGAACAAGAGACCCAGTACTTC
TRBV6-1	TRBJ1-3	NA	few	CASTQTPAGPGNTIYF	TGTGCCAGCACCCAAACCCCCGCAGGGCCTGGAAACACCATATATTTT
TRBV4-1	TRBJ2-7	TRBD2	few	CASSRLTSGESEQYF	TGCGCCAGCAGCCGACTGACTAGCGGGGAAAGCGAGCAGTACTTC
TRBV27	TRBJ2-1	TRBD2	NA	CASSSSSGAYNEQFF	TGTGCCAGCAGTTCATCTAGCGGGGCCTACAATGAGCAGTTCTTC
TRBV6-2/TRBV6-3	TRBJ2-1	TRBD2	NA	CASSLGIGTRSNEQFF	TGTGCCAGCAGTCTAGGGATCGGGACTAGATCAAATGAGCAGTTCTTC
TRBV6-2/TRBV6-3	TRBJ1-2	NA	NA	CASGQVNYGYTF	TGTGCCAGCGGCCAAGTTAACTATGGCTACACCTTC